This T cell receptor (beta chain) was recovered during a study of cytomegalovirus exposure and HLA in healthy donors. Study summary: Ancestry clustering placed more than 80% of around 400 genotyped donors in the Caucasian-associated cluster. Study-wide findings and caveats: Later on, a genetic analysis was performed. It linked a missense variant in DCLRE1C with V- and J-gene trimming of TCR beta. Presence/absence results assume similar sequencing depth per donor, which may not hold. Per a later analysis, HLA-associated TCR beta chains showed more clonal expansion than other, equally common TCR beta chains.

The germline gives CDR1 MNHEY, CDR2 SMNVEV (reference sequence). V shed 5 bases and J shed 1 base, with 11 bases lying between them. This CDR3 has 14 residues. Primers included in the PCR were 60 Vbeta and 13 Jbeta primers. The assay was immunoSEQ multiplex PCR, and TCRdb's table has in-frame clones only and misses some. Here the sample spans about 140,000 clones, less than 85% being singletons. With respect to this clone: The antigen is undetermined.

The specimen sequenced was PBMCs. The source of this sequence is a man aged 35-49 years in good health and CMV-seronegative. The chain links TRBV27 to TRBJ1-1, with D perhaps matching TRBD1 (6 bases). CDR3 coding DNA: TGTGCCAGCAGTCCAAAAGGGGGGAACACTGAAGCTTTCTTT. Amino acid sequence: CASSPKGGNTEAFF.